This TCR beta chain was captured by sequencing in a study of blood T cell repertoires in COVID-19 (dated by TCRdb to 2018 to 2020). With respect to the entire study: Samples covering the acute and convalescent phases of COVID-19 were provided by collaborators in the United States, Italy and Spain. The dataset comprised deeply sampled blood TCRbeta repertoires from subjects exposed to, actively infected with, or recovered from COVID-19. Sample metadata almost always included a de-identified subject ID, COVID-19 status, age in years and sex. Where HLA class I and class II types were available, the types were taken from metadata supplied by the sample provider, not from assay-based typing. The repertoires were made available in a free public database intended to serve as a resource for research on the immune response to SARS-CoV-2. Samples were obtained from the ongoing ImmuneRACE study (first 160 participants) and from over 1,000 subjects provided by 6 global collaborators. The prospective study material was composed of cDNA or gDNA derived from T cells, B-cell-depleted T cells, or PBMCs.

Trimming removed 0 bases from V and 10 bases from J, leaving 24 bases between the germline ends. The CDR3 runs 18 amino acids, cysteine and phenylalanine included. The read is trimmed to its CDR3 DNA, 54 bases read in frame from base 1. The germline V gene gives CDR1 as SGHDN and CDR2 as FVKESK. This clone was recorded once. Its antigen target is currently unknown. Base quality data are lacking; no much larger clone is found one base away. The paper as a whole reports these results and caveats: How much clinical and demographic metadata was included differed by source and by participant, and the metadata was provided uncurated.

One collaborating source in Seattle enrolled patients during active infection and followed them longitudinally through the course of disease. Collaborating institutions collected whole blood in K2EDTA tubes following their own protocols. For TCRbeta analysis, collaborators shipped samples as frozen whole blood, isolated PBMCs, or DNA extracted from either of those sample types. TCRbeta CDR3 regions were amplified from genomic DNA by means of the immunoSEQ Assay, a bias-controlled multiplex PCR. In the original analysis: Within the assay, amplification of reference gene primers was used to estimate how many nucleated cells each sample contained. To quantify the absolute abundance of each unique TCRbeta CDR3 rearrangement, sequence reads were collapsed and filtered. For each sample, productive Simpson clonality was calculated by taking the square root of Simpson's diversity index across productive rearrangements. TCRdb took this table from immuneACCESS and kept in-frame rearrangements with V and J called. Such tables lack part of the clones; where checked against another copy, unresolved V genes explain under half of the gap, and the rest is unexplained. The V and J calls and clone size were taken over from that table, and D and trimming were inferred from the DNA. This sample comprises about 180,000 clones, 70% to 90% of them detected only once. More than 5% of the sample goes to the ten largest clones.

Sequencing was done on a sample of peripheral blood. The TCR was taken from a woman in her fifties or sixties with COVID-19, enrolled during active disease. The rearranged chain carries TRBV14 and TRBJ1-4, and TRBD1 may be the D gene, going by 6 matching bases. The DNA sequence is as follows: TGTGCCAGCAGCCAAGATTCAGGGGCGTCTTTTGTTCGGGGAAAACTGTTTTTT. Its coded protein is CASSQDSGASFVRGKLFF.